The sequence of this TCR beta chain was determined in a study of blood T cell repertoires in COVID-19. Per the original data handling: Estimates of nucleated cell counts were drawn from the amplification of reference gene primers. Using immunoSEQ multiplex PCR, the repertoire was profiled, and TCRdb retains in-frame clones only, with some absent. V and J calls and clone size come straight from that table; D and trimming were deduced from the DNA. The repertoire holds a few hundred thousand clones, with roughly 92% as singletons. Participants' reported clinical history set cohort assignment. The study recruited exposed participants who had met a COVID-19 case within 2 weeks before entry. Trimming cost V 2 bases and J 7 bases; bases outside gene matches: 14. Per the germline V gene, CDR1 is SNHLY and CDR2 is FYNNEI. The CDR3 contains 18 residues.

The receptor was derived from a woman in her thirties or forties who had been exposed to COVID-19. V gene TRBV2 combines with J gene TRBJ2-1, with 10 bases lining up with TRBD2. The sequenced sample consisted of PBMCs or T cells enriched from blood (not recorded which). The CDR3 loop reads CASSELAGTSAINNEQFF. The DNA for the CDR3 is TGTGCCAGCAGTGAACTCGCAGGGACTAGCGCGATTAATAATGAGCAGTTCTTC.